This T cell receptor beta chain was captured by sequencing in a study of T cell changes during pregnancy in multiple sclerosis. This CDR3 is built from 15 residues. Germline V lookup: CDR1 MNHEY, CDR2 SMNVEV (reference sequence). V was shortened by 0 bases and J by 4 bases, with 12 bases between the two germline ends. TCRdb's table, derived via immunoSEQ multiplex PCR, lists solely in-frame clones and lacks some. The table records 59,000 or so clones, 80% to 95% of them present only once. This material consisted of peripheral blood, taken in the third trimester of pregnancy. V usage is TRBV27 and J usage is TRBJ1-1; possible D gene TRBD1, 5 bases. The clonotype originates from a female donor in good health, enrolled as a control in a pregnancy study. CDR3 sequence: CASSLSGQGGTEAFF. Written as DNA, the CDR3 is TGTGCCAGCAGTTTATCTGGGCAGGGAGGCACTGAAGCTTTCTTT.